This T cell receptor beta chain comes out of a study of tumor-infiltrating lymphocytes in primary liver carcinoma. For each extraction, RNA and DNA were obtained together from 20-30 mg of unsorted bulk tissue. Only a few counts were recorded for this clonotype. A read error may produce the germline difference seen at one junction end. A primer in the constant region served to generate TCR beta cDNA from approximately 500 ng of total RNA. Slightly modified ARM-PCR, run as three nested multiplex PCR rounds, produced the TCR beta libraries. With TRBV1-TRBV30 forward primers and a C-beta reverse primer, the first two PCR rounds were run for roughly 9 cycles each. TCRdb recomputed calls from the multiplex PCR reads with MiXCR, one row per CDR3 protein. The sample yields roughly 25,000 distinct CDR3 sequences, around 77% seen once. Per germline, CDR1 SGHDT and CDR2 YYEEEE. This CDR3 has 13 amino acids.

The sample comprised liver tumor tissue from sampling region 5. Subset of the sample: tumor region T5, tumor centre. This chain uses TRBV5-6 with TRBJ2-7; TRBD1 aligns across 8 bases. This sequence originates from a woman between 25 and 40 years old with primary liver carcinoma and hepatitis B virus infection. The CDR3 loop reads CASSLRTGLPQYF. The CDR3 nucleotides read TGTGCCAGTAGCTTACGGACAGGGTTACCGCAGTACTTC.